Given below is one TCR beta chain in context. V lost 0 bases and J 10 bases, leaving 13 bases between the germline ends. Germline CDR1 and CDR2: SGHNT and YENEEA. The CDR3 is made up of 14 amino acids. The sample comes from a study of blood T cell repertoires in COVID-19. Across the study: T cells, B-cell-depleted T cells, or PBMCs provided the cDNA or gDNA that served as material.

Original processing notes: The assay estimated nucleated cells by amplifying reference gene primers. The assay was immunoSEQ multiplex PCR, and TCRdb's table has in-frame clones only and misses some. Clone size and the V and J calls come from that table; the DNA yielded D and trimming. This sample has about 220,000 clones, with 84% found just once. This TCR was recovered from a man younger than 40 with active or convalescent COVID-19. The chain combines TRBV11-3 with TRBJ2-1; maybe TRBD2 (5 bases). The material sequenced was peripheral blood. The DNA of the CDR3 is TGTGCCAGCAGCTTAGATCAGTCGGACTCCGAGCAGTTCTTC. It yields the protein CASSLDQSDSEQFF.